Listed here are 14 T cell receptor beta chains from one sample, sequenced in a study of shared clonotypes between healthy human individuals. Libraries were prepared by immunoSEQ multiplex PCR; TCRdb keeps only in-frame clonotypes and omits some of them. The sample has about 110,000 clones, over 65% seen once. The sample consisted of memory CD8+ T cells sorted from blood. Described subset: CD45RO+ cells pooled with CCR7-negative TemRA cells. These receptors were obtained from a woman in her twenties or thirties in good health.

There are many counts of this clone. The V and J genes are TRBV30 and TRBJ2-5; 9 nucleotides match TRBD1. The last part of the DNA fits TRBJ2-7 better; the J call may be wrong. The CDR3 runs 13 residues. In germline, CDR1 is GTSNPN, CDR2 SVGIG (reference sequence). The CDR3 DNA reads TGTGCCTGGAGTGGTGGACAGGGGAACGAGCAGTACTTC. Protein product: CAWSGGQGNEQYF.

The chain uses TRBV2 and TRBJ1-1; the D is unclear. Germline V gene sequence: CDR1 SNHLY, CDR2 FYNNEI. CDR3 size: 14 residues. V was cut by 8 bases and J by 6 bases, with 19 bases left in between. CDR3 in amino acids: CASRSNTFRAEAFF. In DNA, the CDR3 is TGTGCCAGCCGCTCTAACACCTTTAGGGCTGAAGCTTTCTTT.

The chain employs TRBV7-9 and TRBJ2-7; 9 nucleotides line up with TRBD2. Trimming took 5 bases from V and 1 from J; bases not matched to a gene: 3. Looked up from germline, CDR1 is SEHNR and CDR2 is FQNEAQ (reference sequence). This CDR3 is 14 amino acids long. The CDR3 DNA reads as TGTGCCAGCAGCCGACTAGCGGAATCCTACGAGCAGTACTTC. This sequence encodes CASSRLAESYEQYF.

The chain employs TRBV7-6 and TRBJ2-1; D is unclear. Trimming took off 2 bases at V and 0 bases at J, with 11 bases between the two ends. CDR1 is SGHVS and CDR2 is FNYEAQ in the germline V gene. The length of the CDR3 is 16 residues. The CDR3 DNA sequence: TGTGCCAGCAGCTTAAACACTGGTAGCTCCTACAATGAGCAGTTCTTC. Amino acids: CASSLNTGSSYNEQFF.

The chain links TRBV10-3 to TRBJ1-5, with D perhaps TRBD1 (5 bases). CDR1 and CDR2 from the germline V gene are ENHRY and SYGVKD. CDR3 length: 13 amino acids. V was pared by 4 bases and J by 3 bases, with 7 bases between. CDR3 in amino acids: CAISGGFNQPQHF. Here the CDR3 DNA reads TGTGCCATCAGTGGGGGCTTCAATCAGCCCCAGCATTTT.

The chain joins TRBV5-1 to TRBJ2-7; TRBD1 or TRBD2 may be the D gene (7 bases each). The CDR3 extends over 15 amino acids. The germline V and J ends were trimmed by 1 base and 0 bases, with 11 bases remaining between them. Germline CDR1 reads SGHRS; CDR2 reads YFSETQ. CDR3 nucleotide sequence: TGCGCCAGCAGCTTGCAGGGGGGGCCCTCCTACGAGCAGTACTTC. It translates to CASSLQGGPSYEQYF.

This clone was seen repeatedly, ten times or more. The V call is TRBV6-6, the J call TRBJ2-2; TRBD1 aligns across 7 bases. Germline loops: CDR1 MNHNY, CDR2 SVGAGI (reference sequence). This CDR3 has 16 amino acids. The J segment lost 3 bases and the V segment lost 5 bases, leaving 9 bases of the junction unmatched. The CDR3 reads CASSKIRQGDTGELFF. Here the CDR3 DNA reads TGTGCCAGCAGTAAGATCCGACAGGGCGACACCGGGGAGCTGTTTTTT.

J is TRBJ2-7 and V is TRBV21-1; TRBD1, the table's D call, lacks a check against the DNA. TRBV21-1 is deemed a pseudogene. The CDR3 contains 17 residues. The CDR3 sequence: CASSKTGTGYSSYEQYF. The CDR3 nucleotides read TGTGCCAGCAGCAAAACCGGGACAGGATATTCTAGCTACGAGCAGTACTTC.

V usage is TRBV2 and J usage is TRBJ2-2; D may be TRBD1 (5 bases). CDR1 is SNHLY, CDR2 FYNNEI, per germline. The CDR3 has 15 amino acids. V lost 11 bases and J 6 bases, leaving 22 bases between the germline ends. This CDR3 is CAVHQGAIRPGELFF. CDR3 DNA sequence: TGTGCCGTACATCAAGGGGCAATACGGCCCGGGGAGCTGTTTTTT.

The chain couples TRBV2 to TRBJ2-6; possible D gene TRBD2, 5 bases. The CDR3 is made up of 19 amino acids. In germline, CDR1 is SNHLY, CDR2 FYNNEI. V lost 3 bases and J 2 bases, leaving 20 bases between the germline ends. This chain's CDR3 is CASSDGFRGLDTGANVLTF. In nucleotides, the CDR3 is TGTGCCAGCAGTGACGGTTTCCGCGGACTGGATACTGGGGCCAACGTCCTGACTTTC. The entire variable domain, with the rest obtained from reference TRBV2 and TRBJ2-6, is as follows: EPEVTQTPSHQVTQMGQEVILRCVPISNHLYFYWYRQILGQKVEFLVSFYNNEISEKSEIFDDQFSVERPDGSNFTLKIRSTKLEDSAMYFCASSDGFRGLDTGANVLTFGAGSRLTVL.

The chain has TRBV6-1 and TRBJ2-7, with D tentatively TRBD2 (5 bases). V was shortened by 3 bases and J by 7 bases, with 19 bases between the two germline ends. This CDR3 is built from 15 residues. Germline V CDR1 and CDR2: MNHNS, SASEGT. The CDR3 is CASSDGLLGWVEQYF. CDR3 DNA sequence: TGTGCCAGCAGTGATGGACTGCTGGGCTGGGTAGAGCAGTACTTC.

The rearrangement joins TRBV28 to TRBJ2-5; tentatively, D is TRBD2 (6 bases). Germline assignment: CDR1 MDHEN and CDR2 SYDVKM. The length of the CDR3 is 15 residues. Trimming cost V 3 bases and J 2 bases, with 13 bases left between them. CDR3 protein: CASSLTGGGQETQYF. The DNA of the CDR3 is TGTGCCAGCAGTTTGACCGGTGGGGGGCAAGAGACCCAGTACTTC.

CDR3 sequence reads: CASSESISRRTF. CDR3 nucleotide sequence: TGCGCCAGCAGTGAGTCTATCAGCCGCCGCACCTTC. This chain joins TRBV10-2 and TRBJ1-2; unclear D gene. CDR1 is WSHSY and CDR2 is SAAADI in the germline V gene. V was cut by 0 bases and J by 13 bases, with 12 bases left in between. This CDR3 has 12 residues.

The chain combines TRBV20-1 with TRBJ1-2; D remains unclear. The CDR3 contains 11 residues. Germline CDR1 DFQATT, CDR2 SNEGSKA (reference sequence). The V end was cut by 1 base, the J end by 6 bases, with 6 bases between. The CDR3 bases are TGCAGTGCTAGAGTTGAGGATGGCTACACCTTC. Translating gives CSARVEDGYTF.